A selection of T cell receptor beta chains follows, all from one sample in a study of PD-1 blockade in classical Hodgkin lymphoma. The table came from immunoSEQ multiplex PCR; TCRdb's copy has only in-frame clones and leaves some out. The sample yields 15,000 to 20,000 clones, approximately 92% seen once. The sequenced material came from peripheral blood mononuclear cells (PBMCs). These receptor sequences come from a human donor with classical Hodgkin lymphoma. Each CDR3 is given with its conserved first and last residue. Each record gives: clone size, D gene, J gene, V gene, CDR3 protein, CDR3 DNA. A D gene is named only where the DNA matches it firmly. Some rows mark clone size as missing; the rest say once, few, many or name a class of expanded clone.

>-|-|TRBJ1-5|TRBV5-1
CASSGLRPLSGNQPQHF
TGCGCCAGCAGTGGTCTTCGGCCCCTAAGTGGCAATCAGCCCCAGCATTTT
>-|-|TRBJ1-1|TRBV29-1
CSVADPSGMNTEAFF
TGCAGCGTTGCGGACCCGAGTGGGATGAACACTGAAGCTTTCTTT
>-|-|TRBJ2-5|TRBV19
CASRQSGETQYF
TGTGCCAGCCGCCAAAGCGGAGAGACCCAGTACTTC
>-|-|TRBJ2-2|TRBV28
CASSPSGFPGELFF
TGTGCCAGCAGTCCATCAGGGTTTCCCGGGGAGCTGTTTTTT
>-|-|TRBJ2-3|TRBV5-6
CASGGRTDYTDTQYF
TGTGCCAGCGGGGGTAGGACAGATTACACAGATACGCAGTATTTT
>-|-|TRBJ2-2|TRBV27
CASSFAGELFF
TGTGCCAGCAGTTTCGCCGGGGAGCTGTTTTTT
>once|-|TRBJ2-5|TRBV11-2
CASSPGGTATETQYF
TGTGCCAGCAGCCCTGGGGGGACCGCAACAGAGACCCAGTACTTC
>-|-|TRBJ1-2|TRBV19
CATNRVRYGYTF
TGTGCCACCAACAGGGTCCGCTATGGCTACACCTTC
>-|-|TRBJ2-1|TRBV5-1
CASSPDNYNEQFF
TGCGCCAGCAGCCCGGACAACTACAATGAGCAGTTCTTC
>-|-|TRBJ2-5|TRBV5-1
CASSLIGAHLYF
TGCGCCAGCAGCTTAATCGGGGCCCATCTGTACTTC
>-|TRBD2|TRBJ2-1|TRBV2
CARTSGSSYNEQFF
TGTGCCAGGACTAGCGGGAGCTCCTACAATGAGCAGTTCTTC
>-|TRBD1|TRBJ2-1|TRBV7-8
CASSQTGVGSYNEQFF
TGTGCCAGCAGCCAAACAGGGGTGGGATCCTACAATGAGCAGTTCTTC
>-|-|TRBJ2-7|TRBV2
CASSDPRDSEYEQYF
TGTGCCAGCAGTGATCCCCGGGACTCCGAATACGAGCAGTACTTC
>-|TRBD1|TRBJ1-5|TRBV5-1
CASSLTGGSNQPQHF
TGCGCCAGCAGTTTGACAGGGGGAAGCAATCAGCCCCAGCATTTT
>-|-|TRBJ2-1|TRBV10-3
CAISESGGPGNEQFF
TGTGCCATCAGTGAGTCGGGGGGCCCGGGCAATGAGCAGTTCTTC
>-|TRBD1|TRBJ2-3|TRBV25-1
CASSGKGQGTDTQYF
TGTGCCAGCAGCGGAAAGGGACAGGGAACAGATACGCAGTATTTT
>-|-|TRBJ1-1|TRBV5-4
CASSLGSGFNTEAFF
TGTGCCAGCAGCTTGGGTTCCGGGTTCAACACTGAAGCTTTCTTT
>-|TRBD2|TRBJ2-1|TRBV9
CASSPGLAVYNEQFF
TGTGCCAGCAGCCCCGGACTAGCGGTCTACAATGAGCAGTTCTTC
>-|TRBD1|TRBJ1-4|TRBV5-1
CASSYRTGENEKLFF
TGCGCCAGCAGCTATAGGACAGGGGAAAATGAAAAACTGTTTTTT
>-|TRBD2|TRBJ2-1|TRBV25-1
CASTEREGNEQFF
TGTGCCAGCACCGAGCGGGAGGGCAATGAGCAGTTCTTC
>-|-|TRBJ2-7|TRBV10-3
CAIGGDWYEQYF
TGTGCCATCGGGGGAGACTGGTACGAGCAGTACTTC
>-|-|TRBJ2-6|TRBV4-1
CASSQDLGSGANVLTF
TGCGCCAGCAGCCAAGATTTGGGATCTGGGGCCAACGTCCTGACTTTC
>-|-|TRBJ1-1|TRBV10-3
CAISDTPRGRVTEAFF
TGTGCCATCAGCGATACCCCGAGGGGTCGCGTCACTGAAGCTTTCTTT
>-|-|TRBJ1-1|TRBV19
CASSPGPSGTEAFF
TGTGCCAGTAGTCCGGGACCCAGCGGCACTGAAGCTTTCTTT
>-|TRBD2|TRBJ2-1|TRBV25-1
CASTRGGEYNEQFF
TGTGCCAGCACACGGGGGGGGGAGTACAATGAGCAGTTCTTC
>-|-|TRBJ2-6|TRBV11-2
CASSQQTGANVLTF
TGTGCCAGCAGCCAACAGACTGGGGCCAACGTCCTGACTTTC
>-|-|TRBJ1-3|TRBV6-1
CASTRSSGNTIYF
TGTGCCAGCACTCGCAGCTCTGGAAACACCATATATTTT
>-|TRBD1|TRBJ1-3|TRBV14
CASSPGQGRNTIYF
TGTGCCAGCAGCCCGGGACAGGGACGAAACACCATATATTTT
>once|TRBD2|TRBJ2-7|TRBV18
CASSSGLAGGSSYEQYF
TGTGCCAGCTCATCGGGACTAGCGGGAGGGTCTTCCTACGAGCAGTACTTC
>-|-|TRBJ1-1|TRBV6-4
CASSDRGHTEAFF
TGTGCCAGCAGTGATAGAGGTCACACTGAAGCTTTCTTT
>once|-|TRBJ2-1|TRBV7-2
CASSATTQGVYNEQFF
TGTGCCAGCAGCGCAACAACCCAAGGCGTCTACAATGAGCAGTTCTTC
>-|-|TRBJ2-7|TRBV6-1
CASSLTARYEQYF
TGTGCCAGCAGCCTGACAGCCCGCTACGAGCAGTACTTC
>once|-|TRBJ1-6|TRBV6-5
CASSYSPGYSPLHF
TGTGCCAGCAGTTACTCCCCGGGTTATTCACCCCTCCACTTT
>-|-|TRBJ1-4|TRBV28
CAISGTFYDEKLFF
TGTGCCATCTCGGGGACGTTTTACGATGAAAAACTGTTTTTT
>-|-|TRBJ1-1|TRBV18
CASSPLENTEAFF
TGTGCCAGCTCACCGCTAGAGAACACTGAAGCTTTCTTT
>-|-|TRBJ2-1|TRBV7-9
CASSSEEYNEQFF
TGTGCCAGCAGTTCGGAAGAGTACAATGAGCAGTTCTTC
>-|TRBD2|TRBJ2-2|TRBV9
CASSGTSGITGELFF
TGTGCCAGCAGCGGGACTAGCGGGATCACCGGGGAGCTGTTTTTT
>-|-|TRBJ2-1|TRBV27
CASSLEVSYEQFF
TGTGCCAGCAGTTTAGAGGTCTCTTATGAGCAGTTCTTC
>few|TRBD1|TRBJ2-5|TRBV25-1
CASRDRGQETQYF
TGTGCCAGCCGGGACAGGGGGCAAGAGACCCAGTACTTC
>-|TRBD1|TRBJ2-7|TRBV30
CAWSGSGTGAYEQYF
TGTGCCTGGAGTGGGAGCGGGACAGGGGCCTACGAGCAGTACTTC
>-|-|TRBJ2-1|TRBV7-2
CASSRSEREQFF
TGTGCCAGCAGCCGGAGTGAGCGTGAGCAGTTCTTC
>-|-|TRBJ1-2|TRBV19
CASSERAGENYGYTF
TGTGCCAGTAGTGAAAGGGCAGGGGAGAACTATGGCTACACCTTC
>-|TRBD1|TRBJ2-6|TRBV19
CASSSRGPGANVLTF
TGTGCCAGTAGTTCTAGGGGGCCTGGGGCCAACGTCCTGACTTTC
>-|-|TRBJ1-1|TRBV5-1
CASSLDPMNTEAFF
TGCGCCAGCAGCTTGGACCCGATGAACACTGAAGCTTTCTTT
>once|-|TRBJ1-4|TRBV5-1
CASSLADRLDNEKLFF
TGCGCCAGCAGCTTGGCGGACAGATTGGACAATGAAAAACTGTTTTTT
>-|-|TRBJ1-5|TRBV6-5
CASSYRLGQPQHF
TGTGCCAGCAGTTACCGCCTCGGGCAGCCCCAGCATTTT
>few|-|TRBJ2-7|TRBV6-5
CASSYLGGRGHYEQYF
TGTGCCAGCAGTTACCTAGGGGGGCGGGGGCACTACGAGCAGTACTTC
>once|-|TRBJ2-1|TRBV4-1
CASSVLGMGQFF
TGCGCCAGCAGCGTCCTAGGGATGGGGCAGTTCTTC
>-|-|TRBJ2-7|TRBV29-1
CSVKPGPYEQYF
TGCAGCGTTAAGCCAGGCCCCTACGAGCAGTACTTC
>-|TRBD2|TRBJ2-1|TRBV10-3
CAISGAVGLAGFEQFF
TGTGCCATCAGTGGAGCCGTCGGACTAGCGGGATTTGAGCAGTTCTTC
>-|TRBD1|TRBJ1-1|TRBV5-6
CASSLRGFEAFF
TGTGCCAGCAGCCTCAGGGGGTTTGAAGCTTTCTTT
>-|TRBD1|TRBJ2-3|TRBV9
CASSVVARDREGTQYF
TGTGCCAGCAGCGTAGTGGCTAGGGACAGGGAAGGTACGCAGTATTTT
>-|TRBD1|TRBJ1-2|TRBV18
CASSPGTDYGYTF
TGTGCCAGCTCACCAGGGACAGACTATGGCTACACCTTC
>-|-|TRBJ1-6|TRBV9
CASSVGAGSSYNSPLHF
TGTGCCAGCAGCGTTGGGGCAGGTAGCTCCTATAATTCACCCCTCCACTTT
>-|TRBD2|TRBJ2-3|TRBV6-4
CASNGGRDKYF
TGTGCCAGCAACGGCGGGAGGGATAAGTATTTT
>-|-|TRBJ2-7|TRBV4-1
CASSPELAISYEQYF
TGCGCCAGCAGCCCGGAGTTAGCCATCTCCTACGAGCAGTACTTC
>-|-|TRBJ2-7|TRBV7-8
CASSLGGTYYEQYF
TGTGCCAGCAGCTTAGGGGGGACCTACTACGAGCAGTACTTC
>-|-|TRBJ2-7|TRBV19
CASGGLFSYEQYF
TGTGCCAGTGGAGGACTCTTCTCCTACGAGCAGTACTTC
>-|-|TRBJ1-1|TRBV11-2
CASSLEGKGTEAFF
TGTGCCAGCAGCTTAGAGGGGAAGGGTACTGAAGCTTTCTTT